These 13 T cell receptor beta chains came from one sample sequenced in a study of T cells in Graves' hyperthyroidism and ophthalmopathy. There were TCR beta CDR3 regions amplified from RNA transcripts. With the HTBI primer set, the TCR CDR3 went through a first round of RT-PCR. TCRdb independently ran MiXCR on the multiplex PCR reads; one entry per CDR3 protein. The sample holds around 350,000 distinct CDR3 sequences, 19% seen once. Sample: blood. Source of these receptors: a woman under 30 with Graves' hyperthyroidism.

The V call is TRBV6-2 or TRBV6-3, the J call TRBJ2-7, with 7 nucleotides matching TRBD1. Per germline, CDR1 MNHEY and CDR2 SVGEGT. The trim removed 2 bases at V and 4 bases at J, leaving 8 bases unmatched. The CDR3 is made up of 15 amino acids. The chain's CDR3 is CASSYGAGGLYEQYF. The CDR3 DNA sequence: TGTGCCAGCAGTTACGGGGCAGGGGGTTTGTACGAGCAGTACTTC.

The sample holds a few counts of this clonotype. A much larger clonotype is one base distant, so this may be a read error. J is TRBJ1-5 and V is TRBV28; D gene uncertain. The CDR3 length is 16 residues. CDR1 MDHEN and CDR2 SYDVKM come from the germline V gene. Trimming took off 11 bases at V and 1 base at J, with 21 bases between the two ends. The CDR3 nucleotides are TGTGCCGGCATGGCCTCGGTTAGGAGGAGCAATCAGCCCCAGCATTTT. Its translation is CAGMASVRRSNQPQHF.

This clonotype was seen many times. CDR3 in DNA: TGCAGTGCCGCGCGGGGACAGGGTGACTATGGCTACACCTTC. It translates to CSAARGQGDYGYTF. The V gene is TRBV20-1, the J gene TRBJ1-2, with 9 bases lining up with TRBD1. CDR3 size: 14 residues. Trimming took 6 bases from V and 3 from J; bases not matched to a gene: 8. The V gene's germline CDR1 is DFQATT and CDR2 SNEGSKA (reference sequence).

This clonotype was detected many times. J is TRBJ1-2 and V is TRBV28; D gene unclear. In germline, CDR1 is MDHEN, CDR2 SYDVKM. Trimming cost V 3 bases and J 3 bases, with 8 bases left between them. The CDR3 sequence is 13 residues long. This CDR3 is CASSLVQHYGYTF. CDR3 bases: TGTGCCAGCAGTTTGGTGCAGCACTATGGCTACACCTTC.

This clonotype came up many times. With a much larger clone just one base away, this may be a read error. The chain uses TRBV15 and TRBJ1-1, with unresolved D. The V gene's germline CDR1 is LNHNV and CDR2 YYDKDF (reference sequence). The CDR3 spans 14 residues. CDR3 amino acids: CATGRDREGTEAFF. CDR3 in DNA: TGTGCCACCGGCAGAGATAGGGAAGGCACTGAAGCTTTCTTT.

The V gene is TRBV9, the J gene TRBJ1-1, with D uncertain. Germline V CDR1 and CDR2: SGDLS, YYNGEE. Trimming took off 3 bases at V and 3 bases at J, with 21 bases between the two ends. This CDR3 contains 17 residues. CDR3 sequence (DNA): TGTGCCAGCAGCGCCCGGGATGACTTACGCACGGACACTGAAGCTTTCTTT. It translates to CASSARDDLRTDTEAFF.

This clonotype appeared many times. The chain combines TRBV15 with TRBJ1-5; perhaps TRBD1 as D (6 bases). Trimming cost V 0 bases and J 7 bases, with 13 bases left between them. The CDR3 spans 15 residues. Germline-derived CDR1 and CDR2 are LNHNV and YYDKDF (reference sequence). CDR3 DNA sequence: TGTGCCACCAGCAGAGATCCAGGGGCAGGGCAGCCCCAGCATTTT. This gives the protein CATSRDPGAGQPQHF.

This clonotype has a count of ten or more. The genes are TRBV12-3 or TRBV12-4 and TRBJ1-1; D gene uncertain. This CDR3 contains 13 residues. With 5 bases removed from V and 3 bases from J, the gap between germline ends came to 10 bases. CDR3 in amino acids: CASSPHIDTEAFF. The CDR3 DNA is TGTGCCAGCAGTCCGCATATCGACACTGAAGCTTTCTTT.

This clonotype was picked up many times. This chain joins TRBV7-2 and TRBJ2-7; 8 positions agree with TRBD2. The CDR3 covers 13 residues. CDR1 is SGHTA and CDR2 is FQGNSA in the germline V gene. V gave up 1 base and J gave up 7 bases; unmatched junction bases: 3. The CDR3 reads CASSLVAGNEQYF. CDR3 DNA: TGTGCCAGCAGCTTAGTAGCGGGGAATGAGCAGTACTTC.

Ten or more counts support this clonotype. The gene calls are TRBV6-5 and TRBJ2-5; D gene uncertain. The length of the CDR3 is 14 residues. The V end lost 0 bases, the J end lost 2 bases, and 7 bases lay between the germline ends. The V gene's germline CDR1 is MNHEY and CDR2 SVGAGI. This CDR3 reads CASSYSTAQETQYF. The CDR3 DNA sequence: TGTGCCAGCAGTTACTCGACCGCGCAAGAGACCCAGTACTTC.

V and J are TRBV12-3 or TRBV12-4 and TRBJ1-1; D is undetermined. This CDR3 spans 13 amino acids. V was clipped by 3 bases and J by 3 bases, with 8 bases between them. CDR3 in DNA: TGTGCCAGCAGTTTCTGGGAGGACACTGAAGCTTTCTTT. This gives the protein CASSFWEDTEAFF.

V is TRBV28 and J is TRBJ1-1; D is perhaps TRBD1 (6 bases). Germline V CDR1 and CDR2: MDHEN, SYDVKM. The V end was cut by 6 bases, the J end by 5 bases, with 13 bases between. The CDR3 runs 13 residues. The CDR3 region is CASSDYRETEAFF. Written as DNA, the CDR3 is TGTGCCAGCAGCGATTACAGGGAGACTGAAGCTTTCTTT.

This clonotype was detected many times. CDR3 region: CASSLVPTTYSNQPQHF. The CDR3 bases are TGTGCCAGCAGCTTGGTACCGACAACTTATAGCAATCAGCCCCAGCATTTT. The J gene is TRBJ1-5, the V gene TRBV5-4; D is undetermined. Between the trimmed V and J ends, which lost 0 bases and 0 bases, there was a span of 13 bases. CDR1 and CDR2 from the germline V gene are SGHNT and YYREEE (reference sequence). The CDR3 has 17 amino acids.